These 25 T cell receptor beta chains came from one sample sequenced in a study of blood T cell repertoires in COVID-19 (dated by TCRdb to 2018 to 2020). The receptor library was made with the immunoSEQ multiplex PCR assay. In its TCRdb copy, this immuneACCESS table keeps in-frame sequences only and misses some clones. Where compared with another copy, unresolved V genes explain less than half of these, and the others have no known cause. The sample table records 360,000 or so clones; roughly 91% of these occur just once. Of the sample, 1.5% to 2% falls within the top ten clones. Input material: PBMCs or T cells enriched from blood (not recorded which). The receptors were sampled from a woman under 40 who had recovered from COVID-19.

The J gene is TRBJ1-6, the V gene TRBV5-1, with TRBD1 matching over 9 bases. The CDR3 totals 16 residues. The germline V gene encodes CDR1 SGHRS and CDR2 YFSETQ. Trimming took 4 bases from V and 10 from J; bases not matched to a gene: 12. CDR3 in DNA: TGCGCCAGCAGCCGAACCGGGGACAGGGAAGGCTCACCCCTCCACTTT. Its translation is CASSRTGDREGSPLHF.

The chain carries TRBV6-9 and TRBJ1-5; D is ambiguous. Trimming shortened V by 2 bases and J by 2 bases, and 7 bases separated the two germline ends. The CDR3 is 14 residues long. Germline CDR1 reads MNHGY; CDR2 reads SVAAGI. CDR3 nucleotide sequence: TGTGCCAGCAGTTATCTATTCGGCAATCAGCCCCAGCATTTT. Protein product: CASSYLFGNQPQHF.

The V gene is TRBV4-2, the J gene TRBJ2-1; TRBD2 matches at 11 bases. CDR3 size: 15 residues. The germline gives CDR1 LGHNA, CDR2 YNFKEQ. The V segment lost 2 bases and the J segment 4 bases; nucleotides outside the gene matches: 1. The CDR3 DNA follows: TGTGCCAGCAGCCAATTAGCGGGGGGGTACAATGAGCAGTTCTTC. Translated: CASSQLAGGYNEQFF.

The chain has TRBV30 and TRBJ1-2; TRBD1 is a possible D gene (5 bases). This CDR3 is 15 amino acids long. CDR1 is GTSNPN and CDR2 is SVGIG in the germline V gene (reference sequence). V lost 0 bases and J 1 base, leaving 12 bases between the germline ends. The CDR3: CAWSVSRVVNYGYTF. As DNA, the CDR3 is TGTGCCTGGAGTGTATCCAGGGTAGTTAACTATGGCTACACCTTC.

The chain uses TRBV11-1 and TRBJ2-5; D gene uncertain. The CDR3 has 13 amino acids. CDR1 and CDR2 from the germline V gene are SGHAT and FQDESV (reference sequence). Trimming pared 7 bases from V and 3 bases from J, leaving 12 bases between. CDR3 protein: CASTRSREETQYF. The DNA for the CDR3 is TGTGCCAGCACCCGGTCGCGAGAAGAGACCCAGTACTTC.

Written as DNA, the CDR3 is TGTGCCAGCAGCTCGGGCAGGGGGCGAGCTGAAGCTTTCTTT. It is translated as CASSSGRGRAEAFF. This chain links TRBV5-4 with TRBJ1-1, with 8 bases aligning to TRBD1. The CDR3 covers 14 residues. Germline CDR1 reads SGHNT; CDR2 reads YYREEE (reference sequence). V trimming: 3 bases; J trimming: 6 bases; junction bases outside the gene matches: 7.

The chain carries TRBV15 and TRBJ2-1; D is undetermined. Germline V gene lookup returns CDR1 LNHNV and CDR2 YYDKDF (reference sequence). This CDR3 is built from 13 residues. V dropped 9 bases and J dropped 0 bases, with 9 bases sitting between them. The CDR3 loop is CATKSSSYNEQFF. The CDR3 DNA reads as TGTGCCACGAAAAGCTCCTCCTACAATGAGCAGTTCTTC.

The genes are TRBV19 and TRBJ2-1; 7 bases line up with TRBD2. Germline CDR1 and CDR2: LNHDA and SQIVND (reference sequence). With 0 bases clipped from V and 5 bases from J, the junction kept 10 bases outside the gene matches. This CDR3 contains 17 residues. The CDR3 here is CASSIDGGKSPDNEQFF. The CDR3 DNA reads TGTGCCAGTAGTATAGACGGGGGGAAGAGTCCAGACAATGAGCAGTTCTTC.

On this clone itself: The sample contains more than one DNA sequence encoding this CDR3. The chain employs TRBV6-5 and TRBJ2-2; the D gene is possibly TRBD2 (6 bases). V was cut by 6 bases and J by 2 bases, with 13 bases left in between. Germline CDR1 is MNHEY and CDR2 is SVGAGI. This CDR3 is built from 15 residues. For the CDR3, the DNA is TGTGCCAGCAGGTCCGGGACTGCCAACACCGGGGAGCTGTTTTTT. It codes for CASRSGTANTGELFF.

The chain couples TRBV4-3 to TRBJ1-4; D gene uncertain. This CDR3 has 15 residues. V was shortened by 0 bases and J by 2 bases, with 7 bases between the two germline ends. Germline V lookup: CDR1 LGHNA, CDR2 YSLEER. For the CDR3, the DNA is TGCGCCAGCAGCCAAGAAGCACGGACTAATGAAAAACTGTTTTTT. Translating it yields CASSQEARTNEKLFF.

The gene calls are TRBV30 and TRBJ2-7; D is possibly TRBD1 (6 bases). V gave up 5 bases and J gave up 0 bases, with 11 bases separating them. This CDR3 has 13 amino acids. The germline V gene encodes CDR1 GTSNPN and CDR2 SVGIG (reference sequence). CDR3 residues: CAWGGQNSYEQYF. In DNA form, the CDR3 reads TGTGCCTGGGGTGGACAGAACTCCTACGAGCAGTACTTC.

The V call is TRBV11-2, the J call TRBJ2-7; 11 positions agree with TRBD2. CDR1 SGHAT and CDR2 FQNNGV come from the germline V gene. This CDR3 contains 16 residues. V dropped 7 bases and J dropped 2; count of bases not matched to a gene: 10. The CDR3 region is CASIKTSGSLTYEQYF. In DNA, the CDR3 is TGTGCCAGCATCAAAACTAGCGGGAGCTTAACCTACGAGCAGTACTTC. Using reference TRBV11-2 and TRBJ2-7 for the parts outside the CDR3, the full variable domain is EAGVAQSPRYKIIEKRQSVAFWCNPISGHATLYWYQQILGQGPKLLIQFQNNGVVDDSQLPKDRFSAERLKGVDSTLKIQPAKLEDSAVYLCASIKTSGSLTYEQYFGPGTRLTVT.

The V call is TRBV4-1, the J call TRBJ1-2; D possibly corresponds to TRBD1 (5 bases). Germline-derived CDR1 and CDR2 are MGHRA and YSYEKL. The CDR3 extends over 16 amino acids. Trimming removed 1 base from V and 3 bases from J, with 15 bases in between. This CDR3 reads CASSQGDSQVDYGYTF. CDR3 bases: TGCGCCAGCAGCCAAGGTGATTCACAGGTCGACTATGGCTACACCTTC.

The chain recombines TRBV7-2 with TRBJ2-7, with 10 positions matching TRBD1. CDR3 length: 15 amino acids. V was pared by 0 bases and J by 4 bases, with 3 bases of the junction left unmatched. Per the germline V gene, CDR1 is SGHTA and CDR2 is FQGNSA. The CDR3 DNA reads TGTGCCAGCAGCTTAGCCGACAGGGGGCTATACGAGCAGTACTTC. This sequence encodes CASSLADRGLYEQYF.

This clone was seen just once. This chain connects TRBV15 to TRBJ1-3; D gene uncertain. The germline V and J ends were trimmed by 1 base and 4 bases, with 8 bases remaining between them. The CDR3 runs 14 residues. Germline values: CDR1 LNHNV, CDR2 YYDKDF (reference sequence). The CDR3 bases are TGTGCCACCAGCAGAGGGGCCGAAGGAAACACCATATATTTT. It yields the protein CATSRGAEGNTIYF.

The V and J genes are TRBV24-1 and TRBJ1-5; a possible D gene is TRBD1 (6 bases). Germline V gene data show CDR1 as KGHDR and CDR2 as SFDVKD. The length of the CDR3 is 13 residues. V lost 6 bases to trimming and J lost 7 bases, with 12 bases between them. This chain's CDR3 is CATSYREDQPQHF. DNA of the CDR3: TGTGCCACCAGTTACAGGGAAGACCAGCCCCAGCATTTT.

This rearrangement joins TRBV30 to TRBJ2-1, with 7 bases aligning to TRBD1. CDR1 GTSNPN and CDR2 SVGIG come from the germline V gene (reference sequence). The ends lost 4 bases at V and 0 bases at J; junction bases unmatched: 3. The CDR3 has 14 amino acids. CDR3 DNA sequence: TGTGCCTGGACGAAGGGGGCCTCCTACAATGAGCAGTTCTTC. Protein sequence: CAWTKGASYNEQFF.

This chain connects TRBV24-1 to TRBJ2-3, with 7 positions matching TRBD2. Germline-derived CDR1 and CDR2 are KGHDR and SFDVKD. V lost 0 bases, J lost 0 bases, and 11 bases stayed unmatched. This CDR3 comprises 19 residues. The CDR3 region has the DNA TGTGCCACCAGTGATTTGCGGGGAGGGGCGGCCTTAAGCACAGATACGCAGTATTTT. Translated: CATSDLRGGAALSTDTQYF.

This clone was counted between two and nine times. This rearrangement joins TRBV14 to TRBJ2-5; D perhaps matches TRBD1 (5 bases). CDR1 is SGHDN and CDR2 is FVKESK in the germline V gene. This CDR3 is 14 amino acids long. Trimming removed 5 bases at V and 5 bases at J, with 15 bases between. The CDR3 nucleotides read TGTGCCAGCAGCGAAGGCAGGGTTGTTGAGACCCAGTACTTC. It codes for CASSEGRVVETQYF.

This clone has just one count. The chain carries TRBV28 and TRBJ1-3; D ambiguous. The ends were cut back, 5 bases at V and 1 base at J, with 9 bases in the middle. CDR1 MDHEN and CDR2 SYDVKM come from the germline V gene. This CDR3 is 14 amino acids long. The CDR3 sequence is CASSPPGSGNTIYF. The DNA for the CDR3 is TGTGCCAGCAGTCCCCCGGGTTCTGGAAACACCATATATTTT.

The count of this clone is one. J is TRBJ1-5 and V is TRBV6-6, with D unresolved. The ends were cut back, 2 bases at V and 2 bases at J, with 13 bases in the middle. This CDR3 has 16 residues. The germline CDR1 and CDR2 sequences are MNHNY and SVGAGI (reference sequence). As DNA, the CDR3 is TGTGCCAGCAGTTACCTACGGGGTATAGGCAATCAGCCCCAGCATTTT. Encoded protein: CASSYLRGIGNQPQHF.

Comment on this clone: Other DNA sequences in the same sample also yield this CDR3. V and J are TRBV6-5 and TRBJ1-2, with D unresolved. The CDR3 length is 14 residues. V was clipped by 0 bases and J by 2 bases, with 7 bases between them. CDR1 is MNHEY, CDR2 SVGAGI, per germline. CDR3 DNA: TGTGCCAGCAGTTACTCCGGCGGAAACTATGGCTACACCTTC. Amino acid sequence: CASSYSGGNYGYTF.

The J gene is TRBJ2-2, the V gene TRBV7-9; 8 bases align to TRBD2. Germline CDR1 and CDR2: SEHNR and FQNEAQ (reference sequence). CDR3 length: 16 residues. V gave up 5 bases and J gave up 4 bases; unmatched junction bases: 9. The CDR3 sequence: CASSTTGTSGTGELFF. The CDR3 DNA reads TGTGCCAGCAGCACGACCGGGACTAGTGGCACCGGGGAGCTGTTTTTT.

This chain connects TRBV10-3 to TRBJ1-1, with D unresolved. V lost 11 bases, J lost 4 bases, and 20 bases lay in between. Looked up from germline, CDR1 is ENHRY and CDR2 is SYGVKD. The CDR3 spans 14 residues. CDR3 protein: CASDTSPGSTEAFF. The CDR3 DNA is TGTGCCTCCGACACTTCGCCAGGAAGCACTGAAGCTTTCTTT.

The chain is built from TRBV6-5 and TRBJ1-1; possible D gene TRBD1, 5 bases. From germline, CDR1 is MNHEY and CDR2 SVGAGI. Trimming pared 2 bases from V and 5 bases from J, leaving 9 bases between. The CDR3 has 13 amino acids. CDR3 coding DNA: TGTGCCAGCAGTTACCCGGCAGGGACTGAAGCTTTCTTT. Translation gives CASSYPAGTEAFF.